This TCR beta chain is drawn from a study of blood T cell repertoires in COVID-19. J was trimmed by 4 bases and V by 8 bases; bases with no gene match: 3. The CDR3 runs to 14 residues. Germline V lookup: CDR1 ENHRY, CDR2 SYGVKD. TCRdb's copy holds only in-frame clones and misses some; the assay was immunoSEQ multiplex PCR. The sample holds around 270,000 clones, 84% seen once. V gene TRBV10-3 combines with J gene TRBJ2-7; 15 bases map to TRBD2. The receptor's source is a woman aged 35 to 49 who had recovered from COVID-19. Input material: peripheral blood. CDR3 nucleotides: TGTGCCATCCGGACTAGCGGGGGGGCGTACGAGCAGTACTTC. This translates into CAIRTSGGAYEQYF.